Following are 17 T cell receptor beta chains from one sample sequenced in a study of PD-1 blockade in classical Hodgkin lymphoma. Repertoires were generated with immunoSEQ multiplex PCR, while TCRdb's copy carries only in-frame clones and drops some. The repertoire holds tens of thousands of clones, about 89% seen once, with about a tenth in the top ten. The time point was: cycle 4 day 1 (C4D1), after 6 weeks of nivolumab. After autologous stem cell transplantation all patients relapsed, and prior brentuximab vedotin exposure differed between cohorts. Sequencing used peripheral blood mononuclear cells (PBMCs), obtained before the fourth cycle of nivolumab. The receptors derive from a human donor with classical Hodgkin lymphoma.

The chain combines TRBV6-6 with TRBJ2-7, with TRBD2 identical over 9 bases. The germline CDR1 and CDR2 sequences are MNHNY and SVGAGI (reference sequence). The CDR3 loop spans 14 amino acids. V lost 6 bases and J lost 6; bases outside the gene matches: 9. CDR3 nucleotide sequence: TGTGCCAGCAGCCCCGTTCGAGCGGGAGGCGAGCAGTACTTC. Translation: CASSPVRAGGEQYF.

The rearrangement links TRBV5-1 to TRBJ1-3; 7 nucleotides match TRBD1. V gave up 0 bases and J gave up 0 bases; unmatched junction bases: 9. The length of the CDR3 is 18 residues. Germline V gene lookup returns CDR1 SGHRS and CDR2 YFSETQ. CDR3 sequence: CASSLAGLDRFSGNTIYF. The CDR3 region has the DNA TGCGCCAGCAGCTTGGCCGGGTTGGACAGGTTCTCTGGAAACACCATATATTTT.

The rearrangement joins TRBV11-1 to TRBJ2-5; 9 nucleotides match TRBD1. The CDR3 totals 16 residues. The germline gives CDR1 SGHAT, CDR2 FQDESV (reference sequence). V shed 5 bases and J 1 base; nucleotides not matched to a gene: 8. CDR3: CASSDRDRELQETQYF. The CDR3 DNA reads as TGTGCCAGCAGCGACCGGGACAGGGAACTCCAAGAGACCCAGTACTTC.

This clone was detected only a few times. This chain links TRBV2 with TRBJ1-2; 8 bases match TRBD1. This CDR3 is built from 12 residues. Germline loops: CDR1 SNHLY, CDR2 FYNNEI. The junction had 7 bases not matched to a gene; V was cut back by 10 bases and J by 6 bases. The DNA of the CDR3 is TGTGCCACCGTGGACAGGGAGGATGGCTACACCTTC. It codes for CATVDREDGYTF.

The V gene is TRBV6-6, the J gene TRBJ2-2, with D unclear. The CDR3 spans 15 residues. V gave up 2 bases and J gave up 0 bases, with 7 bases separating them. Germline V gives CDR1 MNHNY, CDR2 SVGAGI (reference sequence). The CDR3 DNA sequence: TGTGCCAGCAGTTACACAGCCCCGAACACCGGGGAGCTGTTTTTT. It codes for CASSYTAPNTGELFF.

This clone appeared a few times. The chain employs TRBV10-3 and TRBJ1-1, with D possibly TRBD1 on 5 matching bases. Per the germline V gene, CDR1 is ENHRY and CDR2 is SYGVKD. V was clipped by 10 bases and J by 3 bases, with 15 bases between them. The CDR3 runs 13 residues. For the CDR3, the DNA is TGTGCCACCGACCCGGGGGTGGACACTGAAGCTTTCTTT. Protein product: CATDPGVDTEAFF.

The gene calls are TRBV6-1 and TRBJ1-2; possible D gene TRBD1, 6 bases. The CDR3 is made up of 14 amino acids. The V and J ends lost 5 bases and 4 bases respectively, with 14 bases between them. Germline assignment: CDR1 MNHNS and CDR2 SASEGT. CDR3 coding DNA: TGTGCCAGCAGTTTGACAGGCACCACCTATGGCTACACCTTC. Its protein is CASSLTGTTYGYTF.

This chain uses TRBV2 with TRBJ1-3; possibly TRBD1 for D (6 bases). Per germline, CDR1 SNHLY and CDR2 FYNNEI. Trimming removed 3 bases from V and 7 bases from J, with 13 bases in between. The CDR3 is 14 amino acids. CDR3 protein: CASSEGNRVNTIYF. CDR3 nucleotides: TGTGCCAGCAGTGAGGGGAACAGGGTTAACACCATATATTTT.

This chain joins TRBV7-2 and TRBJ2-3, with D maybe TRBD1 (5 bases). The germline V gene encodes CDR1 SGHTA and CDR2 FQGNSA. V was cut by 0 bases and J by 2 bases, with 15 bases left in between. The CDR3 extends over 17 amino acids. In DNA, the CDR3 is TGTGCCAGCAGCTTAGCGAAACCAGGACACCTCACAGATACGCAGTATTTT. Protein sequence: CASSLAKPGHLTDTQYF.

This chain joins TRBV18 and TRBJ2-2, with 11 bases aligning to TRBD1. CDR1 and CDR2 from the germline V gene are KGHSH and LQKENI. Trimming removed 3 bases from V and 3 bases from J; junction bases left unmatched: 3. The CDR3 consists of 16 residues. CDR3 residues: CASSPGTGGDTGELFF. DNA for the CDR3: TGTGCCAGCTCACCGGGGACAGGGGGTGACACCGGGGAGCTGTTTTTT.

The rearrangement links TRBV7-6 to TRBJ1-3, with D perhaps TRBD1 (6 bases). The CDR3 is 16 amino acids. Trimming stripped 5 bases from V and 2 bases from J, with 16 bases between. Germline CDR1 SGHVS, CDR2 FNYEAQ. The CDR3 protein is CASSPRQDSTGNTIYF. CDR3 bases: TGTGCCAGCAGCCCAAGACAGGACTCCACTGGAAACACCATATATTTT.

The chain employs TRBV4-1 and TRBJ2-1; D not certain. Trimming shortened V by 1 base and J by 5 bases, and 3 bases separated the two germline ends. Germline values: CDR1 MGHRA, CDR2 YSYEKL. The CDR3 runs to 12 residues. The CDR3 sequence is CASSQVDNEQFF. CDR3 DNA: TGCGCCAGCAGCCAAGTCGACAATGAGCAGTTCTTC.

The chain joins TRBV2 to TRBJ2-1, with 10 bases fitting TRBD2. This CDR3 has 16 amino acids. The ends lost 4 bases at V and 4 bases at J; junction bases unmatched: 7. Germline V CDR1 and CDR2: SNHLY, FYNNEI. Written as DNA, the CDR3 is TGTGCCAGCAGTGGTGGGCTAGCGGGGGAGTACAATGAGCAGTTCTTC. Residues: CASSGGLAGEYNEQFF.

This clone is medium-sized (0.01 to 0.1%) in the sample. The J gene is TRBJ1-2, the V gene TRBV6-6; D is ambiguous. V dropped 6 bases and J dropped 8 bases, with 13 bases sitting between them. Germline V CDR1 and CDR2: MNHNY, SVGAGI (reference sequence). The CDR3 consists of 12 residues. The CDR3 loop is CASSLIGDGYTF. As DNA, the CDR3 is TGTGCCAGCAGCCTCATTGGAGACGGCTACACCTTC.

This clone has a count of ten or more. The gene calls are TRBV2 and TRBJ1-4; TRBD1 might be the D (6 bases). V shed 6 bases and J shed 4 bases, with 12 bases lying between them. CDR3 length equals 14 residues. Germline-derived CDR1 and CDR2 are SNHLY and FYNNEI. In DNA form, the CDR3 reads TGTGCCAGCAGGGCGACAGGCCTTAATGAAAAACTGTTTTTT. Translation gives CASRATGLNEKLFF.

About this clone itself: The sample holds other DNA sequences that translate to the same CDR3. CDR3 in amino acids: CASRRTGGEAFF. The CDR3 DNA reads as TGTGCCAGCAGGCGTACAGGGGGCGAAGCTTTCTTT. The chain has TRBV6-5 and TRBJ1-1, with TRBD1 matching 9 bases. The V segment lost 6 bases and the J segment 8 bases; nucleotides outside the gene matches: 4. Germline V gene sequence: CDR1 MNHEY, CDR2 SVGAGI. The CDR3 has 12 amino acids.

This clone was seen once. V gene TRBV5-8 combines with J gene TRBJ1-2; D is undetermined. Trimming removed 4 bases at V and 4 bases at J, with 26 bases between. CDR1 and CDR2 from the germline V gene are SGHTS and YDEGEE. CDR3 length: 18 residues. The CDR3 spells CASSVPQSGPVRVYGYTF. CDR3 nucleotides: TGTGCCAGCAGCGTACCACAAAGCGGCCCGGTGAGAGTCTATGGCTACACCTTC.